This T cell receptor beta chain was sequenced for a study of CD8 T cells in Susac syndrome (dated by TCRdb to between 2018 and 2020). With respect to the entire study: Whether CD8+ T cell activation and differentiation in Susac syndrome was antigen driven was tested using repertoire sequencing. Paper-wide results and their limitations: The TCR sequencing and HLA analysis was acknowledged to have included a relatively small number of individuals.

RNA was extracted using the RNeasy kit, and roughly 0.5 to 1 ug of the RNA was reverse transcribed with random hexamers. The immunoSEQ multiplex PCR assay, covering 54 Vbeta and 13 Jbeta segments, was used to amplify TCR beta CDR3 regions. PCR amplification bias was corrected using a synthetic template baseline for primer optimization and computational correction. From the authors' description of their analysis: Reads were annotated to V, D and J genes according to IMGT and were analyzed with immunoSEQ Analyzer, with only productive sequences retained. Clonality was computed as one minus Shannon entropy normalized by log2 of the number of productive unique sequences. For each patient and control, public and private clones were evaluated among the 100 most prevalent clones. Susac-specific clones were defined as absent from healthy and MS cohorts, 1052 published viral clones and other ImmuneACCESS disease sequences. The public reads were reanalyzed by TCRdb: fastp trimming at Q25, MiXCR alignment, in-frame beta chains only. Rows with a matching CDR3 protein are joined into one entry that keeps the most common DNA and genes. For this entry, the V and J calls and clone size follow TCRdb and not the study's own pipeline. Here the sample has about 200,000 distinct CDR3 sequences; more than 85% occur a single time. The ten largest clonotypes hold 0.082% of the sample.

A note on this clonotype: The antigen it binds to is not known. Base qualities are missing; no much larger clone stands one base away.

The CDR3 goes from the cysteine to the phenylalanine over 14 residues. This entry keeps only the CDR3 DNA: 42 bases, framed from base 1. Reading the germline V gene (reference sequence) gives CDR1 DFQATT and CDR2 SNEGSKA. The germline V end is reduced by 3 bases and the J end by 8 bases; junction bases left unmatched: 9. High-throughput TCR beta sequencing profiled peripheral blood CD8+ and CD4+ T cells from healthy donors, Susac syndrome patients and multiple sclerosis patients. Treatment-naive patients with stable or active relapsing-remitting disease fulfilling revised McDonald criteria were used as multiple sclerosis controls. Bulk CD8+ and CD4+ T cells were purified by magnetic negative isolation, whereas CD8+ TEMRA cells were enriched by FACS. Blood was drawn into EDTA tubes, processed within 24 hours, and PBMCs were isolated by density gradient centrifugation. PBMCs destined for TCR sequencing were cryopreserved in liquid nitrogen and later thawed in a 37 °C water bath. A purity of at least 90% was achieved for sorted or isolated CD4+, CD8+ and CD8+ TEMRA cells.

The TCR originated in a human donor with multiple sclerosis. The sequencing sample was made of CD4+ T cells from PBMCs. The V gene is TRBV20-1 and the J gene is TRBJ2-3; 9 junctional bases match TRBD2. The DNA sequence follows: TGCAGTGCTAGTCTAGCGGGGCGGATGGGTACGCAGTATTTT. It codes for CSASLAGRMGTQYF.